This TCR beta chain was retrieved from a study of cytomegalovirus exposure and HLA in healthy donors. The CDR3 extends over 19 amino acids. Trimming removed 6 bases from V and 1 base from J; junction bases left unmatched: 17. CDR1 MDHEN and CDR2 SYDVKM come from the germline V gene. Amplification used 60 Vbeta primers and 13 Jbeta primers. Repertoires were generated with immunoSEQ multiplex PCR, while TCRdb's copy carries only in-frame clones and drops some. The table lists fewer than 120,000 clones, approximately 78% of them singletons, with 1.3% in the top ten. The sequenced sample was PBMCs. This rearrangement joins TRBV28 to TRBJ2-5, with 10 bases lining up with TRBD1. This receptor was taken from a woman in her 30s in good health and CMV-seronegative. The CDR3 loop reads CASSPLSRDRGWPQETQYF. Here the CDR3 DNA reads TGTGCCAGCAGCCCGCTGTCCCGGGACAGGGGTTGGCCCCAAGAGACCCAGTACTTC.